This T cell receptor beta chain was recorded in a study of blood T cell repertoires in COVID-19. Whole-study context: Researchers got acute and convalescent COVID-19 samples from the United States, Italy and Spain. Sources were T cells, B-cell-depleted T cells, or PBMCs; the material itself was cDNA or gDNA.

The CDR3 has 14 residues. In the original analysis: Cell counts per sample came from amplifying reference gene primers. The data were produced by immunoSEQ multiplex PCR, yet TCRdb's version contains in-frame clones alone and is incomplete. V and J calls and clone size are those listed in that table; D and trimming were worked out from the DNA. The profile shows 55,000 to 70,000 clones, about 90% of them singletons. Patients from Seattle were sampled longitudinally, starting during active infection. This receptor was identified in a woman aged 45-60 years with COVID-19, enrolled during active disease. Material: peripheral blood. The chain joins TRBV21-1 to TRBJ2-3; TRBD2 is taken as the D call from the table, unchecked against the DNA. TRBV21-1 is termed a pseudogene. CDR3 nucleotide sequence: TGTGCCAGCAGCAAAACTAGCATGGTAGATACGCAGTATTTT. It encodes CASSKTSMVDTQYF.